These T cell receptor beta chains were read from a single sample in a study of T cells in Graves' hyperthyroidism and ophthalmopathy. Via MiXCR, TCRdb re-called the multiplex PCR reads, giving one row per CDR3 protein. The sample contains fewer than 850,000 distinct CDR3 sequences, roughly a sixth of which appear only once. The sequenced sample was blood. The receptors shown here come from a man over 45 with Graves' hyperthyroidism. CDR3s include the opening cysteine and the closing phenylalanine or tryptophan. Fields, in order: CDR3 protein, CDR3 DNA, J gene, clone size, V gene, D gene. A D gene is named only where the DNA matches it firmly. Clone size is stated in some rows and not others, as once, few, many or a class when expanded.

CDR3aa: CSVEGKGNTYNEQFF; CDR3nt: TGCAGCGTTGAAGGGAAAGGGAACACCTACAATGAGCAGTTCTTC; j_gene: TRBJ2-1; abundance: .; v_gene: TRBV29-1; d_gene: .
CDR3aa: CASNGTSGSISHEQYF; CDR3nt: TGTGCCAGCAACGGGACTAGCGGGAGTATTTCCCACGAGCAGTACTTC; j_gene: TRBJ2-7; abundance: .; v_gene: TRBV2; d_gene: TRBD2
CDR3aa: CASSVQGLTRWDTQYF; CDR3nt: TGTGCCAGCAGTGTACAGGGCCTCACCAGGTGGGATACGCAGTATTTT; j_gene: TRBJ2-3; abundance: few; v_gene: TRBV6-1; d_gene: .
CDR3aa: CASSPLETSGYTF; CDR3nt: TGTGCCAGCAGCCCCCTGGAAACGAGTGGCTACACCTTC; j_gene: TRBJ1-2; abundance: many; v_gene: TRBV3-1; d_gene: .
CDR3aa: CASSLARAGETQYF; CDR3nt: TGTGCCAGCAGCTTAGCCAGGGCGGGGGAGACCCAGTACTTC; j_gene: TRBJ2-5; abundance: few; v_gene: TRBV7-9; d_gene: .
CDR3aa: CAISESTSGTYEQYF; CDR3nt: TGTGCCATCAGTGAGTCAACTAGCGGTACCTACGAGCAGTACTTC; j_gene: TRBJ2-7; abundance: .; v_gene: TRBV10-3; d_gene: TRBD2
CDR3aa: CATGPWRNEQFF; CDR3nt: TGTGCTACGGGTCCTTGGCGGAATGAGCAGTTCTTC; j_gene: TRBJ2-1; abundance: many; v_gene: TRBV27; d_gene: .
CDR3aa: CASSASARGSYNEQFF; CDR3nt: TGTGCCAGCAGTGCCTCCGCGCGGGGGTCCTACAATGAGCAGTTCTTC; j_gene: TRBJ2-1; abundance: .; v_gene: TRBV12-3/TRBV12-4; d_gene: TRBD2
CDR3aa: CASSSTGTGVRHEQYF; CDR3nt: TGTGCCAGCAGTTCAACCGGGACAGGGGTTCGACACGAGCAGTACTTC; j_gene: TRBJ2-7; abundance: few; v_gene: TRBV6-2/TRBV6-3; d_gene: TRBD1
CDR3aa: CASSLGARGLYEQYF; CDR3nt: TGTGCCAGCAGCTTAGGGGCCAGGGGGCTATACGAGCAGTACTTC; j_gene: TRBJ2-7; abundance: many; v_gene: TRBV11-2; d_gene: TRBD1
CDR3aa: CSVIRASGRTSYYNEQFF; CDR3nt: TGCAGCGTAATACGGGCTAGCGGGAGGACCAGCTACTACAATGAGCAGTTCTTC; j_gene: TRBJ2-1; abundance: .; v_gene: TRBV29-1; d_gene: TRBD2
CDR3aa: CASSHSPGPYEQYF; CDR3nt: TGTGCCAGCAGCCATTCGCCGGGACCCTACGAGCAGTACTTC; j_gene: TRBJ2-7; abundance: .; v_gene: TRBV3-1; d_gene: .
CDR3aa: CSARDLAGLEQFF; CDR3nt: TGCAGTGCTAGAGATCTAGCGGGACTTGAGCAGTTCTTC; j_gene: TRBJ2-1; abundance: few; v_gene: TRBV20-1; d_gene: TRBD2
CDR3aa: CASSGGAGYGYTF; CDR3nt: TGTGCCAGCAGTGGCGGGGCGGGCTATGGCTACACCTTC; j_gene: TRBJ1-2; abundance: .; v_gene: TRBV2; d_gene: .
CDR3aa: CASTVGDRVIATEAFF; CDR3nt: TGTGCCAGCACCGTGGGAGACAGGGTCATCGCCACTGAAGCTTTCTTT; j_gene: TRBJ1-1; abundance: many; v_gene: TRBV28; d_gene: TRBD1
CDR3aa: CASSPREYYGYTF; CDR3nt: TGTGCCAGCTCACCAAGGGAGTACTATGGCTACACCTTC; j_gene: TRBJ1-2; abundance: many; v_gene: TRBV18; d_gene: .
CDR3aa: CASSLILGLAGGSGANVLTF; CDR3nt: TGTGCCAGCAGCCTAATTCTGGGACTAGCGGGAGGCTCTGGGGCCAACGTCCTGACTTTC; j_gene: TRBJ2-6; abundance: few; v_gene: TRBV12-3/TRBV12-4; d_gene: TRBD2
CDR3aa: CSAEGLGAVRYNEQFF; CDR3nt: TGCAGCGCCGAAGGACTTGGGGCAGTGAGATACAATGAGCAGTTCTTC; j_gene: TRBJ2-1; abundance: many; v_gene: TRBV29-1; d_gene: .
CDR3aa: CASSPPYRLAGGTPRGNEQFF; CDR3nt: TGTGCCAGCAGCCCCCCCTACCGACTAGCGGGAGGTACCCCACGAGGGAATGAGCAGTTCTTC; j_gene: TRBJ2-1; abundance: few; v_gene: TRBV7-9; d_gene: TRBD2
CDR3aa: CASNPLGGSVPGPYF; CDR3nt: TGTGCCAGCAACCCCCTAGGGGGCTCGGTCCCGGGGCCGTACTTC; j_gene: TRBJ2-7; abundance: .; v_gene: TRBV28; d_gene: TRBD1
CDR3aa: CAISALGQGADEAFF; CDR3nt: TGTGCCATCAGTGCTTTAGGACAGGGGGCTGATGAAGCTTTCTTT; j_gene: TRBJ1-1; abundance: many; v_gene: TRBV10-3; d_gene: TRBD1
CDR3aa: CASSQWAVNSYNEQFF; CDR3nt: TGTGCCAGCAGCCAATGGGCTGTAAACTCCTACAATGAGCAGTTCTTC; j_gene: TRBJ2-1; abundance: many; v_gene: TRBV3-1; d_gene: .
CDR3aa: CASSYLRLVGGEQFF; CDR3nt: TGTGCCAGCAGTTACTTGCGACTCGTGGGGGGTGAGCAGTTCTTC; j_gene: TRBJ2-1; abundance: .; v_gene: TRBV6-2/TRBV6-3; d_gene: .
CDR3aa: CASSGFGGRANYNEQFF; CDR3nt: TGTGCCAGCAGTGGGTTTGGCGGGAGGGCCAACTACAATGAGCAGTTCTTC; j_gene: TRBJ2-1; abundance: many; v_gene: TRBV2; d_gene: TRBD2
CDR3aa: CSARDRTGPEAFF; CDR3nt: TGCAGTGCTAGAGACCGGACGGGACCTGAAGCTTTCTTT; j_gene: TRBJ1-1; abundance: .; v_gene: TRBV20-1; d_gene: .
CDR3aa: CSARSGAYEQYF; CDR3nt: TGCAGTGCTAGATCCGGGGCCTACGAGCAGTACTTC; j_gene: TRBJ2-7; abundance: once; v_gene: TRBV20-1; d_gene: .
CDR3aa: CAHSGGSVWEQYF; CDR3nt: TGTGCCCATTCTGGCGGGAGTGTTTGGGAGCAGTACTTC; j_gene: TRBJ2-7; abundance: few; v_gene: TRBV30; d_gene: TRBD2
CDR3aa: CASSGTSGSPRTGELFF; CDR3nt: TGTGCCAGCAGCGGGACTAGCGGGAGCCCCCGCACCGGGGAGCTGTTTTTT; j_gene: TRBJ2-2; abundance: few; v_gene: TRBV12-3/TRBV12-4; d_gene: TRBD2
CDR3aa: CATGPYGYTF; CDR3nt: TGTGCCACCGGCCCTTATGGCTACACCTTC; j_gene: TRBJ1-2; abundance: .; v_gene: TRBV28; d_gene: .
CDR3aa: CASSLTTNEQFF; CDR3nt: TGCGCCAGCAGCTTGACCACCAATGAGCAGTTCTTC; j_gene: TRBJ2-1; abundance: few; v_gene: TRBV5-1; d_gene: .
CDR3aa: CASTGDNEQFF; CDR3nt: TGTGCCAGTACCGGAGACAATGAGCAGTTCTTC; j_gene: TRBJ2-1; abundance: .; v_gene: TRBV19; d_gene: .
CDR3aa: CAWSVMSYEQFF; CDR3nt: TGTGCCTGGAGTGTTATGAGTTATGAGCAGTTCTTC; j_gene: TRBJ2-1; abundance: few; v_gene: TRBV30; d_gene: .
CDR3aa: CASSHFPGLENEQFF; CDR3nt: TGTGCCAGCAGTCATTTTCCGGGACTAGAGAATGAGCAGTTCTTC; j_gene: TRBJ2-1; abundance: .; v_gene: TRBV6-2/TRBV6-3; d_gene: TRBD2
CDR3aa: CASGLRFATNEKLFF; CDR3nt: TGTGCCAGCGGGTTACGGTTTGCAACTAATGAAAAACTGTTTTTT; j_gene: TRBJ1-4; abundance: .; v_gene: TRBV6-1; d_gene: .
CDR3aa: CASSLFPHRFQPQHF; CDR3nt: TGTGCCAGCAGTTTATTCCCCCACAGGTTCCAGCCCCAGCATTTT; j_gene: TRBJ1-5; abundance: many; v_gene: TRBV12-3/TRBV12-4; d_gene: .
CDR3aa: CSAAPGTSGRLSQYF; CDR3nt: TGCAGTGCTGCTCCAGGGACTAGCGGGAGACTTTCGCAGTATTTT; j_gene: TRBJ2-3; abundance: .; v_gene: TRBV20-1; d_gene: TRBD2
CDR3aa: CASSSGDGSNQPQHF; CDR3nt: TGTGCCAGCAGCTCTGGGGACGGGAGCAATCAGCCCCAGCATTTT; j_gene: TRBJ1-5; abundance: many; v_gene: TRBV7-9; d_gene: .
CDR3aa: CAWSRRKYEQYF; CDR3nt: TGTGCCTGGAGTAGGAGAAAATACGAGCAGTACTTC; j_gene: TRBJ2-7; abundance: many; v_gene: TRBV30; d_gene: .
CDR3aa: CASSPRGGRETYEQYF; CDR3nt: TGTGCCAGCAGCCCCCGCGGCGGGAGGGAGACCTACGAGCAGTACTTC; j_gene: TRBJ2-7; abundance: .; v_gene: TRBV28; d_gene: TRBD2
CDR3aa: CASSYLRGSLSNEQFF; CDR3nt: TGTGCCAGCAGTTACCTTCGCGGGAGTCTCTCCAATGAGCAGTTCTTC; j_gene: TRBJ2-1; abundance: .; v_gene: TRBV6-2/TRBV6-3; d_gene: TRBD2
CDR3aa: CSAYRRGAGSQPQHF; CDR3nt: TGCAGTGCCTATCGGCGGGGGGCAGGCAGTCAGCCCCAGCATTTT; j_gene: TRBJ1-5; abundance: few; v_gene: TRBV20-1; d_gene: .
CDR3aa: CASSLNGDRLQPQHF; CDR3nt: TGTGCCAGCAGCTTAAACGGTGACCGACTTCAGCCCCAGCATTTT; j_gene: TRBJ1-5; abundance: many; v_gene: TRBV11-2; d_gene: .
CDR3aa: CASSPTQNYGYTF; CDR3nt: TGTGCCAGCAGCCCTACACAGAACTATGGCTACACCTTC; j_gene: TRBJ1-2; abundance: many; v_gene: TRBV12-3/TRBV12-4; d_gene: .
CDR3aa: CASSAEIAGGRTGELFF; CDR3nt: TGCGCCAGCAGCGCAGAGATAGCGGGAGGCCGTACCGGGGAGCTGTTTTTT; j_gene: TRBJ2-2; abundance: many; v_gene: TRBV5-1; d_gene: TRBD2
CDR3aa: CASSEGTSGTPSYNEQFF; CDR3nt: TGTGCCAGCAGTGAGGGGACTAGCGGGACACCCTCCTACAATGAGCAGTTCTTC; j_gene: TRBJ2-1; abundance: .; v_gene: TRBV6-1; d_gene: TRBD2